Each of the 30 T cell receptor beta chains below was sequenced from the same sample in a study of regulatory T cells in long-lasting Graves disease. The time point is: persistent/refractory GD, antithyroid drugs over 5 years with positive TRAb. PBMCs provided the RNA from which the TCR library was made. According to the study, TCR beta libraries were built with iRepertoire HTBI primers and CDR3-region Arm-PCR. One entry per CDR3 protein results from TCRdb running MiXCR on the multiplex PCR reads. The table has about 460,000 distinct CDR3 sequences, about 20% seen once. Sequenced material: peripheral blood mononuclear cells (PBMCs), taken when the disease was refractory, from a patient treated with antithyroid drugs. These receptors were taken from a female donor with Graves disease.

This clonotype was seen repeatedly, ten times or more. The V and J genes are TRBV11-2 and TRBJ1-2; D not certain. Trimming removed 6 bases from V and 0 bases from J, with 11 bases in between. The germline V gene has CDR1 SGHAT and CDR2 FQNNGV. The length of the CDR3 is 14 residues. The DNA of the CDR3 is TGTGCCAGCAGAAAGCCCGCTTCTAACTATGGCTACACCTTC. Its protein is CASRKPASNYGYTF.

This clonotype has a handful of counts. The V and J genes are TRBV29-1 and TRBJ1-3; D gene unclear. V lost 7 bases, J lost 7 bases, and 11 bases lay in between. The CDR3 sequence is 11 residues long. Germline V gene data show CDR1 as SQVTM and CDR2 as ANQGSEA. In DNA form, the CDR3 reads TGCAGCGCCCGATTGGGGAACACCATATATTTT. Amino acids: CSARLGNTIYF.

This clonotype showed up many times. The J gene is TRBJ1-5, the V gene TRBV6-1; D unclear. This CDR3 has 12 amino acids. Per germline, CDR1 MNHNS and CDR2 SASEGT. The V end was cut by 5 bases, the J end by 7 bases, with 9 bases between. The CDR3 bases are TGTGCCAGCAGTCCCCCGCGGCAGCCCCAGCATTTT. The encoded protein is CASSPPRQPQHF.

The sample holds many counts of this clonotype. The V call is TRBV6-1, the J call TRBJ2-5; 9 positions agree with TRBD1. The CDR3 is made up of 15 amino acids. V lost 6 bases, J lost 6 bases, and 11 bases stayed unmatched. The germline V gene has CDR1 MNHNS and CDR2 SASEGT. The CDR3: CASSIPGQGSKTQYF. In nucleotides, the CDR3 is TGTGCCAGCAGCATCCCGGGACAGGGCTCTAAGACCCAGTACTTC.

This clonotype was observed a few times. The DNA of the CDR3 is TGTGCCAGCAGCCCCCTGGACAGCCCCTCGGGCTACACCTTC. Its protein is CASSPLDSPSGYTF. The gene calls are TRBV7-9 and TRBJ1-2; a possible D gene is TRBD1 (6 bases). CDR1 and CDR2 (germline): SEHNR, FQNEAQ (reference sequence). The CDR3 is 14 amino acids. Between the trimmed V and J ends, which lost 5 bases and 8 bases, there was a span of 18 bases.

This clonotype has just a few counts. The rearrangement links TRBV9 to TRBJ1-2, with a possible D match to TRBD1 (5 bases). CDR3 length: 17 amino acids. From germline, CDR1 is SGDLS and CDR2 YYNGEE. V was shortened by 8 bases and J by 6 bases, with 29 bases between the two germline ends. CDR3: CASFSRPQGFGVDGYTF. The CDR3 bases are TGTGCCAGTTTCTCGCGCCCCCAGGGTTTCGGGGTGGATGGCTACACCTTC.

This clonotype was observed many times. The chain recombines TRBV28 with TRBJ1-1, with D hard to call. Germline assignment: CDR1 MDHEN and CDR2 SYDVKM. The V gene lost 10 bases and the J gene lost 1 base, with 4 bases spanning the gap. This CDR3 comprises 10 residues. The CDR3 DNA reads TGTGCCACTAAGAACACTGAAGCTTTCTTT. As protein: CATKNTEAFF.

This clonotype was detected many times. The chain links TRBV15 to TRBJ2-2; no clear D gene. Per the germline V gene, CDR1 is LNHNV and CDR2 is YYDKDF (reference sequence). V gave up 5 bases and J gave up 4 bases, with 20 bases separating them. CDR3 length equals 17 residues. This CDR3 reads CATSPPYNPFGTGELFF. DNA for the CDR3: TGTGCCACCAGCCCTCCTTACAATCCCTTCGGCACCGGGGAGCTGTTTTTT.

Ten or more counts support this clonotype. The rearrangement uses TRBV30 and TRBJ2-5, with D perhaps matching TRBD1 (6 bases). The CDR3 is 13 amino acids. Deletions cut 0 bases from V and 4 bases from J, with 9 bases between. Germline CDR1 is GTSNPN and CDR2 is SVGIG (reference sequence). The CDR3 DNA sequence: TGTGCCTGGAGTGTACAAGGGGGAGAGACCCAGTACTTC. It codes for CAWSVQGGETQYF.

This CDR3 reads CASSPQSGTTNTGELFF. CDR3 in DNA: TGTGCCAGCAGCCCCCAGTCTGGGACTACGAACACCGGGGAGCTGTTTTTT. The chain uses TRBV9 and TRBJ2-2; 7 bases are a match to TRBD2. The CDR3 extends over 17 amino acids. The germline gives CDR1 SGDLS, CDR2 YYNGEE. With 4 bases clipped from V and 0 bases from J, the junction kept 9 bases outside the gene matches.

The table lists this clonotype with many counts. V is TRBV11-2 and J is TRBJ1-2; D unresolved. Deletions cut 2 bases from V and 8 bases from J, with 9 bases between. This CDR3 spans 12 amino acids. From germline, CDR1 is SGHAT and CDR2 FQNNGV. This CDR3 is CASSLRVGGYTF. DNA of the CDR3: TGTGCCAGCAGCTTACGGGTCGGCGGCTACACCTTC.

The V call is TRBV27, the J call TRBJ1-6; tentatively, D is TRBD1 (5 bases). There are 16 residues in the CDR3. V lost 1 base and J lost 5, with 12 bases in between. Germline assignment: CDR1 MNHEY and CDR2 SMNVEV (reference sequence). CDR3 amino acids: CASSLWDRSNNSPLHF. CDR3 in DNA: TGTGCCAGCAGTTTATGGGACCGATCTAATAATTCACCCCTCCACTTT.

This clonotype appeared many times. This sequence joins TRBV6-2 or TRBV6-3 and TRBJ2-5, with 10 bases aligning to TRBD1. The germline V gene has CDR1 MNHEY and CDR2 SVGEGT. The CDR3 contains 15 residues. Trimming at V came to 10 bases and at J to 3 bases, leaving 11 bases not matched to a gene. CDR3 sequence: CATAGPGTGEETQYF. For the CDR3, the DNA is TGTGCCACGGCTGGGCCCGGGACAGGGGAAGAGACCCAGTACTTC.

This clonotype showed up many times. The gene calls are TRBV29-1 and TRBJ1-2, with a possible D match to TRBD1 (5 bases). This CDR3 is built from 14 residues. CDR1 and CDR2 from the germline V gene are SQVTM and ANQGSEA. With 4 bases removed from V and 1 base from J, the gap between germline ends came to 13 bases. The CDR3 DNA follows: TGCAGCGTTGGATCGGGGGATCGTAACTATGGCTACACCTTC. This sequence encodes CSVGSGDRNYGYTF.

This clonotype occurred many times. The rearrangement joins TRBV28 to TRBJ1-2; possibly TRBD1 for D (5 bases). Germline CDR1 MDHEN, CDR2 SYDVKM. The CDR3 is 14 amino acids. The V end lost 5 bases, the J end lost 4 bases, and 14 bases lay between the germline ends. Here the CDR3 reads CASSVTGTGYGYTF. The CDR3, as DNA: TGTGCCAGCAGTGTCACCGGGACCGGCTATGGCTACACCTTC.

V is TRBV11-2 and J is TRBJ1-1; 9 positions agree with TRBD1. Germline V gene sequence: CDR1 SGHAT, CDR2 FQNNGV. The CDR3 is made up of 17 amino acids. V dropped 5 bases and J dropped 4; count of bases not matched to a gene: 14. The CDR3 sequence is CASSPNVGDRGSTEAFF. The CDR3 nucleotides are TGTGCCAGCAGCCCTAACGTTGGCGACAGGGGGAGCACTGAAGCTTTCTTT.

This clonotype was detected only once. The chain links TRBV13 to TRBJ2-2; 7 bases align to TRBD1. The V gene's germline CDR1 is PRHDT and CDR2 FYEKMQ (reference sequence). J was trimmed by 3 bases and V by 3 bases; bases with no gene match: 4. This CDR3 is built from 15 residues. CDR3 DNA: TGTGCCAGCAGCTTCCTCGGGACAGACACCGGGGAGCTGTTTTTT. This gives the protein CASSFLGTDTGELFF.

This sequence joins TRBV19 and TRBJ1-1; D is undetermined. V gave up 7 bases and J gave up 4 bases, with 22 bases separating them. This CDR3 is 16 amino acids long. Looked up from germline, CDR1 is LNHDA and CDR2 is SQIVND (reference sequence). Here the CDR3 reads CASNGEGSWIFTEAFF. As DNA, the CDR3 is TGTGCCAGTAACGGCGAGGGAAGTTGGATATTCACTGAAGCTTTCTTT.

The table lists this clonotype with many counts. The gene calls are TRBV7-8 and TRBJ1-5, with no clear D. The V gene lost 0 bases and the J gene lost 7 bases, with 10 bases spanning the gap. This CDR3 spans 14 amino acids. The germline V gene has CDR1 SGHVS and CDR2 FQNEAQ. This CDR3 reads CASSLARVSQPQHF. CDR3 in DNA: TGTGCCAGCAGCTTAGCGAGGGTTTCCCAGCCCCAGCATTTT.

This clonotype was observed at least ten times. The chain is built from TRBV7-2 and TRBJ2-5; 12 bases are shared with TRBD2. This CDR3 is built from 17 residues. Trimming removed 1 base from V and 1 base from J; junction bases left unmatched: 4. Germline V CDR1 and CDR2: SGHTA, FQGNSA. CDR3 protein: CASSLVATSGGQETQYF. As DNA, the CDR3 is TGTGCCAGCAGCTTAGTGGCGACTAGCGGGGGCCAAGAGACCCAGTACTTC.

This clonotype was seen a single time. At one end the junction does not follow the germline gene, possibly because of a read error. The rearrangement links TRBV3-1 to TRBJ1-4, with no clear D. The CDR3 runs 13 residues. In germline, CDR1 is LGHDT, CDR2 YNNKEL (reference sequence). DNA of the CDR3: TGCGCCAGCAGCCCCGAATTTAATGAAAAACTGTTTTTT. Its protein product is CASSPEFNEKLFF.

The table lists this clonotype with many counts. The CDR3 protein is CASRQGSAETQYF. As DNA, the CDR3 is TGTGCCAGCAGACAAGGTAGCGCGGAGACCCAGTACTTC. The J gene is TRBJ2-5, the V gene TRBV2, with D possibly being TRBD2 (5 bases). The CDR3 runs 13 residues. V was pared by 6 bases and J by 5 bases, with 13 bases between. Germline CDR1 reads SNHLY; CDR2 reads FYNNEI.

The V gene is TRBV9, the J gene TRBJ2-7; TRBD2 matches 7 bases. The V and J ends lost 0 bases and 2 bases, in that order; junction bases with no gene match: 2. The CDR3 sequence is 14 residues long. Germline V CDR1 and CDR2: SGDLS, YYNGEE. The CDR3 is CASSVDGLAYEQYF. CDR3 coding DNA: TGTGCCAGCAGCGTAGATGGACTAGCCTACGAGCAGTACTTC.

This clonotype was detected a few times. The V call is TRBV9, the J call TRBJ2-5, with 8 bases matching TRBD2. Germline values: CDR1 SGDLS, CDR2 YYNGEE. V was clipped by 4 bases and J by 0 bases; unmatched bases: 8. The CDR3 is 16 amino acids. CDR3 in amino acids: CASSTGAGAYQETQYF. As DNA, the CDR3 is TGTGCCAGCAGCACGGGAGCGGGAGCGTACCAAGAGACCCAGTACTTC. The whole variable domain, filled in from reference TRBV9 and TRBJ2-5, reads DSGVTQTPKHLITATGQRVTLRCSPRSGDLSVYWYQQSLDQGLQFLIQYYNGEERAKGNILERFSAQQFPDLHSELNLSSLELGDSALYFCASSTGAGAYQETQYFGPGTRLLVL.

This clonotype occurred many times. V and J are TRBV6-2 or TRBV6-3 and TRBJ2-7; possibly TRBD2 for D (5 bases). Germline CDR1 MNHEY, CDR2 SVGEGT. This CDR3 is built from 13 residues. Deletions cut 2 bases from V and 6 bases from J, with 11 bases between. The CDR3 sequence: CASSYDYSFEQYF. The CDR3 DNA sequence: TGTGCCAGCAGTTACGACTACAGTTTCGAGCAGTACTTC.

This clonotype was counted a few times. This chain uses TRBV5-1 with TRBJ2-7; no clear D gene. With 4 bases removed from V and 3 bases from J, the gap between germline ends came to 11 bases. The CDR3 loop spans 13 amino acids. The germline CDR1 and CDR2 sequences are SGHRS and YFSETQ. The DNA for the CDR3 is TGCGCCAGCAGCGGGCAGCCTGACTACGAGCAGTACTTC. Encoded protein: CASSGQPDYEQYF.

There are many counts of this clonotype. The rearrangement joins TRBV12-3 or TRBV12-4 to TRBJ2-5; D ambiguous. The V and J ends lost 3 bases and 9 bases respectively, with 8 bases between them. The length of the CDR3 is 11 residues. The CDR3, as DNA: TGTGCCAGCAGTTTGGGCCAGCCCCAGTACTTC. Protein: CASSLGQPQYF.

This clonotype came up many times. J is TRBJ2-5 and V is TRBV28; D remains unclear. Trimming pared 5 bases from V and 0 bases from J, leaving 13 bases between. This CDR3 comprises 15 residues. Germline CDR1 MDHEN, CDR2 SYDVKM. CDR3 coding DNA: TGTGCCAGCAGTAGGTTAATTCCTTACCAAGAGACCCAGTACTTC. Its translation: CASSRLIPYQETQYF.

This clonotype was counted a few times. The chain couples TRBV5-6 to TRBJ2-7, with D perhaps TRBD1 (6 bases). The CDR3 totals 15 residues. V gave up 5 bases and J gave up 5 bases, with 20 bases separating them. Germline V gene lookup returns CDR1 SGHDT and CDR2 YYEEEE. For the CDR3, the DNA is TGTGCCAGCAGACAAGGGACAATGCAAAGGGACGAGCAGTACTTC. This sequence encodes CASRQGTMQRDEQYF.

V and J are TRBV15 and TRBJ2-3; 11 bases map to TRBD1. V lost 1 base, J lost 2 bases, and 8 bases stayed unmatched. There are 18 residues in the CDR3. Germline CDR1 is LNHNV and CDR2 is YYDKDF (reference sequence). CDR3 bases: TGTGCCACCAGCAGAGGTGGAGGGACAGGGGGGTTCACAGATACGCAGTATTTT. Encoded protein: CATSRGGGTGGFTDTQYF.